This T cell receptor beta chain stems from a study of low-dose radiotherapy and immunotherapy resistance in tumors. Study in general: Every day for four cycles from cycle 1 day 1, patients took 300 mg of oral aspirin.

Time point of the sample: after trial treatment. Treatment reported: LDRT plus nivolumab, ipilimumab, low-dose cyclophosphamide and aspirin (RACIN trial). The CDR3 contains 13 residues. The V end was cut by 2 bases, the J end by 5 bases, with 8 bases between. Looked up from germline, CDR1 is MNHEY and CDR2 is SVGEGT. This clonotype was counted many times. TRAV and TRBV primers primed cDNA for both TCRalpha and TCRbeta. The authors ran 15 to 20 PCR cycles to amplify TCRs with a constant-region primer and V-primer adapter. TCRdb re-derived calls from the reads in MiXCR, one entry per CDR3 protein. The sample yields roughly 56,000 distinct CDR3 sequences, approximately 22% seen once.

This chain connects TRBV6-2 or TRBV6-3 to TRBJ2-3; D is unresolved. This TCR came from a male donor with prostate cancer. Sample: PBMCs, taken after low-dose radiotherapy plus immunotherapy. The CDR3 loop is CASSYGPLDTQYF. The CDR3 nucleotides read TGTGCCAGCAGTTACGGCCCTTTAGATACGCAGTATTTT.